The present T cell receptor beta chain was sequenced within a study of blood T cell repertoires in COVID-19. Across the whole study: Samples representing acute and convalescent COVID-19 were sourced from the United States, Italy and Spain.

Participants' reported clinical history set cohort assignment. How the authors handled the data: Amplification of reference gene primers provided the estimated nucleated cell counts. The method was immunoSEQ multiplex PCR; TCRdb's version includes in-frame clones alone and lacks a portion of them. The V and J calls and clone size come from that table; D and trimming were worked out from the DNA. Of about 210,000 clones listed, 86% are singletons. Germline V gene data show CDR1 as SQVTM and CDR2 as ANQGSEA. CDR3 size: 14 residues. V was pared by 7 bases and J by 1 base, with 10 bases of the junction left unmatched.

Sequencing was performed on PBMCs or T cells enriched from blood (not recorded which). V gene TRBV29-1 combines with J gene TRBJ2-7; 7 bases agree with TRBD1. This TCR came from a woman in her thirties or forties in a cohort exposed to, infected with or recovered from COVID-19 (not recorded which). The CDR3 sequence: CSALPGTASYEQYF. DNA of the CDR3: TGCAGCGCCCTACCCGGGACAGCGTCCTACGAGCAGTACTTC.